This T cell receptor (beta chain) was profiled in a study of T cell changes during pregnancy in multiple sclerosis. This CDR3 has 14 amino acids. V dropped 5 bases and J dropped 10 bases, with 19 bases sitting between them. CDR1 and CDR2 (germline): MNHEY, SMNVEV (reference sequence). Libraries were prepared by immunoSEQ multiplex PCR; TCRdb keeps only in-frame clonotypes and omits some of them. The sample includes around 95,000 clones, 90% to 95% of them seen just once. The chain employs TRBV27 and TRBJ2-3, with D uncertain. This receptor was taken from a female donor in good health, enrolled as a control in a pregnancy study. Here the sequenced sample was peripheral blood, taken after pregnancy. CDR3 sequence (DNA): TGTGCCAGCAGTCGCTCCGTCGAGTATGTAGCGCAGTATTTT. Protein sequence: CASSRSVEYVAQYF.